These 21 T cell receptor beta chains share one sample of origin, sequenced in a study of human T cells and chemical hapten exposure. Noted time point: pre-sensitization, week 0. Documented treatment: therapeutic diphenylcyclopropenone sensitization with weekly scalp DPC. From the RACE reads, TCRdb called clonotypes with MiXCR, one entry per CDR3 protein. The sample has around 120,000 distinct CDR3 sequences, roughly 12% seen once. Sample: whole blood, taken in connection with sensitization to the hapten diphenylcyclopropenone (DPC). These receptor sequences come from a woman between 18 and 29 years old with alopecia areata. Some clones in this sample may be carry-over from other donors' samples.

The CDR3 DNA reads as TGTGCCAGCAGCCCTAGCGCAGGACGTCTTTACAATGAGCAGTTCTTC. This codes for CASSPSAGRLYNEQFF. The V gene is TRBV7-2, the J gene TRBJ2-1; TRBD2 is a possible D gene (6 bases). The germline V gene has CDR1 SGHTA and CDR2 FQGNSA. V shed 5 bases and J shed 4 bases, with 18 bases lying between them. The CDR3 runs 16 residues.

On this clonotype itself: Since no conserved phenylalanine or tryptophan closes the CDR3, a read error is the likely cause. This rearrangement joins TRBV30 to TRBJ2-3; 9 bases line up with TRBD1. CDR3 length equals 14 residues. Trimming cost V 5 bases and J 1 base; bases outside gene matches: 4. CDR1 and CDR2 (germline): GTSNPN, SVGIG (reference sequence). The CDR3 sequence: CAWGGDRGTDTQYY. DNA of the CDR3: TGTGCCTGGGGCGGGGACAGGGGCACAGATACGCAGTATTAT.

This chain connects TRBV20-1 to TRBJ2-4; tentative D call: TRBD2 (6 bases). Per the germline V gene, CDR1 is DFQATT and CDR2 is SNEGSKA (reference sequence). This CDR3 is 15 amino acids long. Deletions cut 4 bases from V and 1 base from J, with 14 bases between. CDR3 protein: CSATGGGVAKNIQYF. CDR3 DNA: TGCAGTGCTACCGGAGGAGGGGTGGCCAAAAACATTCAGTACTTC.

This clonotype was seen repeatedly, ten times or more. The chain joins TRBV5-6 to TRBJ1-2; D is unclear. The germline V and J ends were trimmed by 4 bases and 5 bases, with 21 bases remaining between them. Germline V gene lookup returns CDR1 SGHDT and CDR2 YYEEEE. This CDR3 is built from 16 residues. The CDR3 protein is CASSLGPSLVEYGYTF. The CDR3 region has the DNA TGTGCCAGCAGCCTAGGACCCTCTTTAGTAGAATATGGCTACACCTTC.

The chain joins TRBV7-9 to TRBJ1-1, with TRBD1 as a possible D gene (6 bases). Trimming shortened V by 0 bases and J by 5 bases, and 13 bases separated the two germline ends. This CDR3 region has 15 residues. Germline CDR1 is SEHNR and CDR2 is FQNEAQ (reference sequence). The CDR3 protein is CASSLATGRGTEAFF. CDR3 nucleotides: TGTGCCAGCAGCTTAGCCACAGGGAGGGGGACTGAAGCTTTCTTT.

This chain connects TRBV20-1 to TRBJ1-4; D is unresolved. In germline, CDR1 is DFQATT, CDR2 SNEGSKA (reference sequence). Trimming removed 5 bases from V and 8 bases from J, with 9 bases in between. The CDR3 loop spans 11 amino acids. CDR3 sequence (DNA): TGCAGTGCTGGGCGAGGGGAAAAACTGTTTTTT. Translation gives CSAGRGEKLFF.

This chain links TRBV11-2 with TRBJ2-3, with D perhaps matching TRBD2 (7 bases). The CDR3 covers 15 residues. Per germline, CDR1 SGHAT and CDR2 FQNNGV. The V and J ends lost 6 bases and 6 bases respectively, with 19 bases between them. The chain's CDR3 is CASSRSGGAKDTQYF. CDR3 sequence (DNA): TGTGCCAGCAGTCGCTCTGGGGGGGCAAAGGATACGCAGTATTTT.

The chain recombines TRBV19 with TRBJ1-5; D unresolved. The V and J ends lost 6 bases and 2 bases respectively, with 8 bases between them. Per germline, CDR1 LNHDA and CDR2 SQIVND (reference sequence). CDR3 size: 13 residues. CDR3 DNA sequence: TGTGCCAGTAGAGGTTGGGGCAATCAGCCCCAGCATTTT. Translating gives CASRGWGNQPQHF.

This clonotype was detected ten times or more. V and J are TRBV3-1 and TRBJ1-6, with D unresolved. CDR3 length: 14 amino acids. The V and J ends lost 0 bases and 7 bases respectively, with 7 bases between them. The germline gives CDR1 LGHDT, CDR2 YNNKEL (reference sequence). CDR3 DNA: TGTGCCAGCAGCCAAGAGGGCGCGAATTCACCCCTCCACTTT. As protein: CASSQEGANSPLHF.

This chain uses TRBV6-2 or TRBV6-3 with TRBJ2-6; D call uncertain. CDR1 and CDR2 (germline): MNHEY, SVGEGT. CDR3 size: 18 residues. V shed 0 bases and J shed 0 bases, with 12 bases lying between them. Here the CDR3 reads CASSYSPMLGSGANVLTF. DNA for the CDR3: TGTGCCAGCAGTTACTCGCCTATGTTGGGCTCTGGGGCCAACGTCCTGACTTTC.

This chain uses TRBV2 with TRBJ1-6; tentatively, D is TRBD1 (5 bases). Germline assignment: CDR1 SNHLY and CDR2 FYNNEI. The CDR3 is made up of 13 amino acids. The V end lost 3 bases, the J end lost 10 bases, and 10 bases lay between the germline ends. As DNA, the CDR3 is TGTGCCAGCAGTGACAGGGTCAGATCACCCCTCCACTTT. It encodes CASSDRVRSPLHF.

The sample holds a few counts of this clonotype. CDR3 nucleotide sequence: TGTGCCTGCTCCGGACAGGGGAATGAAAAACTGTTTTTT. Protein: CACSGQGNEKLFF. The rearrangement uses TRBV30 and TRBJ1-4; TRBD1 matches 9 bases. The V gene end was trimmed by 6 bases and the J gene end by 5 bases; junction bases not matched to a gene: 4. Germline CDR1 GTSNPN, CDR2 SVGIG (reference sequence). The CDR3 extends over 13 amino acids.

This clonotype was seen more than once but under ten times. J is TRBJ2-5 and V is TRBV29-1; TRBD1 agrees at 11 bases. The CDR3 spans 14 residues. Trimming took 5 bases from V and 5 from J; bases not matched to a gene: 7. Germline V CDR1 and CDR2: SQVTM, ANQGSEA. The CDR3 nucleotides are TGCAGCGTTTCCGGACAGGGGGCTAGGGAGACCCAGTACTTC. It translates to CSVSGQGARETQYF. Looking up the rest from reference TRBV29-1 and TRBJ2-5 gives the full variable domain: SAVISQKPSRDICQRGTSLTIQCQVDSQVTMMFWYRQQPGQSLTLIATANQGSEATYESGFVIDKFPISRPNLTFSTLTVSNMSPEDSSIYLCSVSGQGARETQYFGPGTRLLVL.

This chain connects TRBV12-3 or TRBV12-4 to TRBJ2-5; D remains unclear. Trimming left V 3 bases short and J 5 bases short, with 10 bases between. The CDR3 length is 13 residues. The CDR3 loop is CASSFDGRETQYF. The CDR3 bases are TGTGCCAGCAGTTTCGACGGACGGGAGACCCAGTACTTC.

With regard to this clonotype: A read error may produce the germline difference seen at one junction end. The chain uses TRBV6-5 and TRBJ2-3; TRBD2 matches 8 bases. This CDR3 has 13 amino acids. Per the germline V gene, CDR1 is MNHEY and CDR2 is SVGAGI. The CDR3 DNA is TGTGCCAGCAGTTACGACGTCCCGGGACTAGAATCTTTT. This sequence encodes CASSYDVPGLESF.

The chain uses TRBV11-2 and TRBJ2-5; 7 positions agree with TRBD2. V shed 5 bases, J shed 2 bases, and the junction held 8 bases outside the gene matches. The CDR3 is made up of 15 amino acids. Per germline, CDR1 SGHAT and CDR2 FQNNGV. CDR3 residues: CASSLGRGDQETQYF. The CDR3 DNA is TGTGCCAGCAGCCTAGGCCGGGGGGATCAAGAGACCCAGTACTTC.

V is TRBV2 and J is TRBJ2-1; 11 bases are a match to TRBD2. The CDR3 is 16 amino acids. The V gene end was trimmed by 6 bases and the J gene end by 1 base; junction bases not matched to a gene: 5. Looked up from germline, CDR1 is SNHLY and CDR2 is FYNNEI. The CDR3 sequence: CASRDLAGGSYNEQFF. CDR3 coding DNA: TGTGCCAGCAGGGACCTAGCGGGGGGTTCCTACAATGAGCAGTTCTTC.

This clonotype was picked up many times. The chain joins TRBV20-1 to TRBJ2-2, with D perhaps matching TRBD2 (5 bases). Germline values: CDR1 DFQATT, CDR2 SNEGSKA (reference sequence). The length of the CDR3 is 15 residues. Trimming removed 5 bases at V and 4 bases at J, with 17 bases between. CDR3 DNA: TGCAGTGCTGACAACCGACGGAGGAGCACCGGGGAGCTGTTTTTT. Translating it yields CSADNRRRSTGELFF.

This clonotype was seen at least ten times. The chain carries TRBV3-1 and TRBJ2-7; D gene unclear. The CDR3 extends over 12 amino acids. The germline gives CDR1 LGHDT, CDR2 YNNKEL (reference sequence). Trimming shortened V by 0 bases and J by 6 bases, and 6 bases separated the two germline ends. DNA for the CDR3: TGTGCCAGCAGCCAAGATCCGGGCGAGCAGTACTTC. As protein: CASSQDPGEQYF.

This clonotype was seen repeatedly, ten times or more. The genes are TRBV6-2 or TRBV6-3 and TRBJ2-1, with 8 bases fitting TRBD1. The CDR3 contains 17 residues. CDR1 and CDR2 (germline): MNHEY, SVGEGT. After removal of 2 bases from V and 6 bases from J, the junction contained 12 bases not matched to a gene. As DNA, the CDR3 is TGTGCCAGCAGTTACACTTTCCGGACAGGGCTCCTCAATGAGCAGTTCTTC. Protein: CASSYTFRTGLLNEQFF.

The J gene is TRBJ2-3, the V gene TRBV5-1; D gene uncertain. Trimming left V 6 bases short and J 2 bases short, with 10 bases between. The CDR3 loop spans 13 amino acids. Germline V gene data show CDR1 as SGHRS and CDR2 as YFSETQ. The CDR3 region is CASTSLYTDTQYF. The CDR3 bases are TGCGCCAGCACTAGTCTCTACACAGATACGCAGTATTTT.